Given below is one T cell receptor beta chain in context. No antigen is known for it. It has no much larger one-base neighbor in the sample; base qualities were not kept. The germline V end is reduced by 8 bases and the J end by 6 bases; junction bases left unmatched: 6. The CDR3 starts with the cysteine, ends with the phenylalanine, and has 12 residues. Only the CDR3 DNA is retained, 36 bases long and in frame from the first base. CDR1 and CDR2 (MNHEY, SVGAGI) derive from the germline V gene. The source of the sample is a study of T cell changes during pregnancy in multiple sclerosis (dated by TCRdb to the late 2010s). About the full investigation: Changes in the T cell repertoire over the course of pregnancy were examined in this study in women with multiple sclerosis.

Libraries were built with the immunoSEQ multiplex PCR assay. Not all clones reach the TCRdb copy of this immuneACCESS table, which keeps in-frame sequences only. Checked studies attribute under half of the gap to unresolved V genes and leave the rest unexplained. In all, the sample holds approximately 40,000 clones, and approximately 90% of those were seen once. Jointly, the top ten make up 11% of the sample. This specimen consisted of CD8+ T cells from peripheral blood mononuclear cells, obtained in the third trimester of pregnancy. The sequence derives from a female donor with multiple sclerosis, enrolled in a pregnancy study. This chain joins TRBV6-5 to TRBJ2-7; 8 bases in the middle match TRBD1. The sequenced DNA is TGTGCCAGCCCCCCCGGACAGGGCGAGCAGTACTTC. It specifies CASPPGQGEQYF.